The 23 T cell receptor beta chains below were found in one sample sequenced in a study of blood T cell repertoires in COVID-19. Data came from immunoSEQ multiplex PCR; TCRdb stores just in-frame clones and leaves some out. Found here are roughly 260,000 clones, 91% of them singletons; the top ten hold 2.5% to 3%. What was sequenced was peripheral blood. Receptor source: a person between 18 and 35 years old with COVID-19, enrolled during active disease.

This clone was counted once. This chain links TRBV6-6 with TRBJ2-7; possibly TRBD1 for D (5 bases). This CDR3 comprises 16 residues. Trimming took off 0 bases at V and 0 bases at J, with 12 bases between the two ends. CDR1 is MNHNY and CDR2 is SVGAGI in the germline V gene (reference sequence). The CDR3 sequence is CASSYSRQLSSYEQYF. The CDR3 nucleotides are TGTGCCAGCAGTTACTCGCGACAGCTTAGCTCCTACGAGCAGTACTTC.

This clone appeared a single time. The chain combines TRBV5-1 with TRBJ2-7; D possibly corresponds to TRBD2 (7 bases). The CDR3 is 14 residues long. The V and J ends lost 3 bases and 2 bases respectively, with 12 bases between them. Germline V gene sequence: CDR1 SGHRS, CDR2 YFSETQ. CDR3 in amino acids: CASSSRGGAYEQYF. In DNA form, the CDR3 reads TGCGCCAGCAGCTCCAGGGGAGGGGCCTACGAGCAGTACTTC.

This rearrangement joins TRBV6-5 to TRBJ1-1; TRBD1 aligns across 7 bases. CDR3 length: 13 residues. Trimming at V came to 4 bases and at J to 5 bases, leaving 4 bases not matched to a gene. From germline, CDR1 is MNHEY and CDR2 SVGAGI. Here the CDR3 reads CASSSGGWTEAFF. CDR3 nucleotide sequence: TGTGCCAGCAGTTCAGGGGGTTGGACTGAAGCTTTCTTT.

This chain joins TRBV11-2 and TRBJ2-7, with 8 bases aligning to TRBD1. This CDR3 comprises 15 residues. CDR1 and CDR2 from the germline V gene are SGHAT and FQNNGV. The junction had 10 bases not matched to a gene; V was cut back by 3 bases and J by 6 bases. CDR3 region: CASSFLQGALGEQYF. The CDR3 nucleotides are TGTGCCAGCAGCTTCCTCCAGGGGGCTCTGGGCGAGCAGTACTTC.

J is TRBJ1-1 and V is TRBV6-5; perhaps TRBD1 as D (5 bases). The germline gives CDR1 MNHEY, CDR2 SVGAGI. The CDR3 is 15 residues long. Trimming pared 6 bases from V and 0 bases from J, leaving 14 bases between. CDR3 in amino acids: CASSPQGLLNTEAFF. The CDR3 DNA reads TGTGCCAGCAGCCCCCAGGGTCTCCTGAACACTGAAGCTTTCTTT.

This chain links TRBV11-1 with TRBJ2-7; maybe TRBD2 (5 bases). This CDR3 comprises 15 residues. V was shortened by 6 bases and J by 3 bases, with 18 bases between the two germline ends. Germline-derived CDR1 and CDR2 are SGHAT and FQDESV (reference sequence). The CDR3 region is CASRPWASLDYEQYF. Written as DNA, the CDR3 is TGTGCCAGCAGACCGTGGGCTAGCCTGGACTACGAGCAGTACTTC.

The CDR3 DNA follows: TGCGCCAGCAGACCTCCGGGACAGGGGGCGACCGGGGAGCTGTTTTTT. It encodes CASRPPGQGATGELFF. J is TRBJ2-2 and V is TRBV4-1; 12 bases align to TRBD1. CDR3 length equals 16 residues. Unmatched junction bases numbered 7, after V lost 6 bases and J lost 5 bases. Germline V CDR1 and CDR2: MGHRA, YSYEKL.

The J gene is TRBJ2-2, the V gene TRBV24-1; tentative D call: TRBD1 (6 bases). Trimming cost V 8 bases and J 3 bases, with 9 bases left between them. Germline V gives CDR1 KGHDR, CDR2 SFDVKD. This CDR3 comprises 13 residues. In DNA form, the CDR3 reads TGTGCCACCACCGACAGGTACACCGGGGAGCTGTTTTTT. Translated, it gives CATTDRYTGELFF.

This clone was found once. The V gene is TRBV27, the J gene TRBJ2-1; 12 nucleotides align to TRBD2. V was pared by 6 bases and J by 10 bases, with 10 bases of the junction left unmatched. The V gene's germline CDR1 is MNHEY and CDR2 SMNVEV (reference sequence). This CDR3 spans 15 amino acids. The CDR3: CASSSRLAGAKEQFF. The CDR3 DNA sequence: TGTGCCAGCAGCTCCAGACTAGCGGGAGCAAAAGAGCAGTTCTTC.

The CDR3, as DNA: TGTGCCAGCAGTGACTCGAAGGAGGGAAATCAGCCCCAGCATTTT. Its protein product is CASSDSKEGNQPQHF. V gene TRBV6-4 combines with J gene TRBJ1-5; D remains ambiguous. V lost 0 bases and J lost 4, with 10 bases in between. This CDR3 is built from 15 residues. Germline values: CDR1 MRHNA, CDR2 SNTAGT.

CDR3 in amino acids: CASSRREENTIYF. DNA for the CDR3: TGTGCCAGCAGTCGTAGGGAGGAGAACACCATATATTTT. The genes are TRBV2 and TRBJ1-3; the D is unclear. Trimming took off 5 bases at V and 7 bases at J, with 12 bases between the two ends. Germline CDR1 and CDR2: SNHLY and FYNNEI. The CDR3 is 13 residues long.

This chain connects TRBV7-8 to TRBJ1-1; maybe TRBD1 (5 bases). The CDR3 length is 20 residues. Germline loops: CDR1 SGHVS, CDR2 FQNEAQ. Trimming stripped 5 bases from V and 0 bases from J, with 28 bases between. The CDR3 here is CASSPYPRQPPSLMNTEAFF. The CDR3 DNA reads TGTGCCAGCAGCCCCTACCCTAGACAGCCGCCGAGCTTAATGAACACTGAAGCTTTCTTT. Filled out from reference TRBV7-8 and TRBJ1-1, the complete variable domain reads GAGVSQSPRYKVAKRGQDVALRCDPISGHVSLFWYQQALGQGPEFLTYFQNEAQLDKSGLPSDRFFAERPEGSVSTLKIQRTQQEDSAVYLCASSPYPRQPPSLMNTEAFFGQGTRLTVV.

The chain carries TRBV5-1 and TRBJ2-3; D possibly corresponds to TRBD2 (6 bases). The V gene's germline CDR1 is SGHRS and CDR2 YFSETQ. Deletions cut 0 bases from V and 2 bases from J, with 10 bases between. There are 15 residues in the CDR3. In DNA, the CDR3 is TGCGCCAGCAGCTTGGATGTGGGACTCACAGATACGCAGTATTTT. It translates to CASSLDVGLTDTQYF.

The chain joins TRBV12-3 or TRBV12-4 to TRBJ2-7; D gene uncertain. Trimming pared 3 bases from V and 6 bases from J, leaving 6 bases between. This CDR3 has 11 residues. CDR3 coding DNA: TGTGCCAGCAGTTTGCTAGGCGAGCAGTACTTC. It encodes CASSLLGEQYF.

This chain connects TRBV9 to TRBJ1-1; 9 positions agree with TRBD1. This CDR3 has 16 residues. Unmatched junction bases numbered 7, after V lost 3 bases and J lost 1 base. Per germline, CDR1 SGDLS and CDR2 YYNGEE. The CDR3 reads CASSATGTGPNTEAFF. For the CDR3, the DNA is TGTGCCAGCAGCGCCACCGGGACAGGGCCGAACACTGAAGCTTTCTTT.

CDR3 coding DNA: TGTGCCAGCAGCTTAGGCCGGGACTCCTACAATGAGCAGTTCTTC. Translation: CASSLGRDSYNEQFF. The rearrangement uses TRBV7-3 and TRBJ2-1, with D maybe TRBD2 (5 bases). The CDR3 totals 15 residues. The germline gives CDR1 SGHTA, CDR2 FQGTGA. Trimming pared 2 bases from V and 0 bases from J, leaving 8 bases between.

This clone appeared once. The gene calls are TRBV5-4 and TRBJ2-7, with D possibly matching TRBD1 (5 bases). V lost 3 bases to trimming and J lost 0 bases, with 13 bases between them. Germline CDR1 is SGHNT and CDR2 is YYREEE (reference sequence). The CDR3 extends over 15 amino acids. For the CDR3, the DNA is TGTGCCAGCAGCTCTCGACAGTCTTACTCCTACGAGCAGTACTTC. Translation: CASSSRQSYSYEQYF.

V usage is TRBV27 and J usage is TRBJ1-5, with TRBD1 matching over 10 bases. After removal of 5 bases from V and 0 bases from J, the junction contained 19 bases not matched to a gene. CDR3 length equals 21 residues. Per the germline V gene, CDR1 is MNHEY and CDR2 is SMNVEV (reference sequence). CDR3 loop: CASSPQNIGTGDYYSNQPQHF. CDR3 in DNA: TGTGCCAGCAGTCCCCAAAATATCGGGACAGGGGATTACTATAGCAATCAGCCCCAGCATTTT.

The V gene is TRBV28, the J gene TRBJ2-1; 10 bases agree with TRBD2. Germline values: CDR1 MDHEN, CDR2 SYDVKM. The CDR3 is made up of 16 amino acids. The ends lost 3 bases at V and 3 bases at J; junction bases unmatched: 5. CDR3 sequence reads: CASSLDLAGVYNEQFF. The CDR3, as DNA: TGTGCCAGCAGTTTGGACCTAGCGGGAGTCTACAATGAGCAGTTCTTC.

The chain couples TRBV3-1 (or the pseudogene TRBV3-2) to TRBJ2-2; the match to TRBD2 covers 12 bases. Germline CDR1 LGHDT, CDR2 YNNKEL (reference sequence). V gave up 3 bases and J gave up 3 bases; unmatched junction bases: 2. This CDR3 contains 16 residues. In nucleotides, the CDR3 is TGTGCCAGCAGCCAGGGGACTAGCGGGTACACCGGGGAGCTGTTTTTT. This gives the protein CASSQGTSGYTGELFF.

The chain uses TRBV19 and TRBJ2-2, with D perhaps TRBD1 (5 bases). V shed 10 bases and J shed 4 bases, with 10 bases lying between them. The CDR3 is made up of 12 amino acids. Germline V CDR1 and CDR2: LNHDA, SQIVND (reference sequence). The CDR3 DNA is TGTGCCACCCAAAGGGGCACCGGGGAGCTGTTTTTT. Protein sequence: CATQRGTGELFF.

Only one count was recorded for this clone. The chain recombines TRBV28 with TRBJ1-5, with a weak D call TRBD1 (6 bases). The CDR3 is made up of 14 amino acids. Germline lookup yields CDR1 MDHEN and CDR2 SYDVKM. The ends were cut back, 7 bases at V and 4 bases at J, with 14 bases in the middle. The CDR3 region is CASILGGGNQPQHF. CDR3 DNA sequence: TGTGCCAGCATCCTAGGGGGGGGGAATCAGCCCCAGCATTTT.

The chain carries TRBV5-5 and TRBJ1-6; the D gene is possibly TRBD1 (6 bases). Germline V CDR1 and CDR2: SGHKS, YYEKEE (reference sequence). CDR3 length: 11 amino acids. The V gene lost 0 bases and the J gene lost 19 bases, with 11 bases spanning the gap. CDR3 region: CASSLGTVEHF. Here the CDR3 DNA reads TGTGCCAGCAGCTTGGGGACAGTTGAGCACTTT.